This TCR beta chain was identified during a study of T cell repertoires in aging, cancer and after chemotherapy. Study background: Donors were grouped into six age bands spanning 30 or younger through 70 or older.

TRB rearrangements spanning V, D and J were amplified using mixed TRB-A/B primers. TCRdb fed the multiplex PCR reads into MiXCR, producing one record per CDR3 protein. The table lists 6,000 to 8,500 distinct CDR3 sequences, about 32% of them singletons. Germline CDR1 LNHDA, CDR2 SQIVND (reference sequence). Termini included, the CDR3 measures 8 amino acids. For this clonotype: The CDR3 end shows no conserved phenylalanine or tryptophan, and so a read error is likely. It is unclear where the CDR3 begins or ends on the DNA, so no DNA is shown, and the CDR3 is as TCRdb lists it.

TCR beta rearrangements were amplified from peripheral blood genomic DNA. Sequences were obtained from blood. The sequence derives from a human donor with a blood cancer. The J gene is TRBJ2-1, the V gene TRBV19; the D segment call TRBD1 is taken from the table without a DNA check. CDR3 amino acids: CASIIGGR.